This is a list of T cell receptor beta chains from one sample in a study of T cells in narcolepsy. Measured with immunoSEQ multiplex PCR; TCRdb has only the in-frame clones, and not every one. The profile shows about 30,000 clones, roughly 80% of them singletons. Sequencing input: CD45RA- memory CD4+ T cells from PBMCs. These receptors were collected from a human donor with narcolepsy. CDR3s include the opening cysteine and the closing phenylalanine or tryptophan. A D gene is named only where the DNA matches it firmly. Some rows mark clone size as missing; the rest say once, few, many or name a class of expanded clone.

V gene: TRBV27
CDR3 length: 16
clone size: NA
D gene: NA
J gene: TRBJ2-6
CDR3 protein: CASSLSSGSGANVLTF
CDR3 DNA: TGTGCCAGCAGTTTATCGTCAGGGTCTGGGGCCAACGTCCTGACTTTC

V gene: TRBV30
CDR3 length: 14
clone size: few
D gene: TRBD2
J gene: TRBJ2-3
CDR3 protein: CAWSELAGTDTQYF
CDR3 DNA: TGTGCCTGGAGCGAATTAGCGGGAACAGATACGCAGTATTTT

V gene: TRBV28
CDR3 length: 15
clone size: NA
D gene: NA
J gene: TRBJ1-1
CDR3 protein: CASSLVGGGNTEAFF
CDR3 DNA: TGTGCCAGCAGTTTGGTCGGCGGCGGGAACACTGAAGCTTTCTTT

V gene: TRBV10-3
CDR3 length: 14
clone size: few
D gene: NA
J gene: TRBJ1-4
CDR3 protein: CAISEAGAVEKLFF
CDR3 DNA: TGTGCCATCAGTGAAGCTGGGGCCGTCGAAAAACTGTTTTTT

V gene: TRBV4-1
CDR3 length: 12
clone size: NA
D gene: TRBD2
J gene: TRBJ2-7
CDR3 protein: CASTSGRNEQYF
CDR3 DNA: TGCGCCAGCACTAGCGGGAGGAACGAGCAGTACTTC

V gene: TRBV4-1
CDR3 length: 17
clone size: NA
D gene: NA
J gene: TRBJ2-1
CDR3 protein: CASSQGPALLLFNEQFF
CDR3 DNA: TGCGCCAGCAGCCAAGGTCCGGCACTACTTTTATTTAATGAGCAGTTCTTC

V gene: TRBV18
CDR3 length: 15
clone size: NA
D gene: NA
J gene: TRBJ2-1
CDR3 protein: CASSPSGLPRNEQFF
CDR3 DNA: TGTGCCAGCTCACCATCGGGTTTACCTCGGAATGAGCAGTTCTTC

V gene: TRBV7-2
CDR3 length: 16
clone size: NA
D gene: NA
J gene: TRBJ1-6
CDR3 protein: CASSLAWASVNSPLHF
CDR3 DNA: TGTGCCAGCAGCTTAGCGTGGGCTTCGGTAAATTCACCCCTCCACTTT

V gene: TRBV29-1
CDR3 length: 13
clone size: NA
D gene: TRBD1
J gene: TRBJ2-3
CDR3 protein: CSVGDRRPDTQYF
CDR3 DNA: TGCAGCGTGGGGGACAGGAGGCCAGATACGCAGTATTTT

V gene: TRBV9
CDR3 length: 18
clone size: NA
D gene: TRBD1
J gene: TRBJ1-3
CDR3 protein: CASSVGGTVANSGNTIYF
CDR3 DNA: TGTGCCAGCAGCGTAGGGGGGACAGTTGCAAACTCTGGAAACACCATATATTTT

V gene: TRBV5-4
CDR3 length: 16
clone size: NA
D gene: NA
J gene: TRBJ1-2
CDR3 protein: CASSPPTGTGGLGYTF
CDR3 DNA: TGTGCCAGCAGCCCGCCCACCGGGACGGGTGGATTAGGCTACACCTTC

V gene: TRBV7-2
CDR3 length: 16
clone size: NA
D gene: NA
J gene: TRBJ1-3
CDR3 protein: CASSSTFYENGNTIYF
CDR3 DNA: TGTGCCAGCAGCTCCACCTTTTACGAGAATGGAAACACCATATATTTT

V gene: TRBV14
CDR3 length: 14
clone size: NA
D gene: NA
J gene: TRBJ2-7
CDR3 protein: CASSRHGSSYEQYF
CDR3 DNA: TGTGCCAGCAGCCGACACGGAAGCTCCTACGAGCAGTACTTC

V gene: TRBV10-1
CDR3 length: 17
clone size: NA
D gene: NA
J gene: TRBJ1-6
CDR3 protein: CASSRTRISSYNSPLHF
CDR3 DNA: TGCGCCAGCTCAAGGACCCGAATCAGCTCCTATAATTCACCCCTCCACTTT

V gene: TRBV5-8
CDR3 length: 15
clone size: few
D gene: NA
J gene: TRBJ2-7
CDR3 protein: CASSPGQLSSYEQYF
CDR3 DNA: TGTGCCAGCAGCCCAGGACAGTTGAGCTCCTACGAGCAGTACTTC

V gene: TRBV7-9
CDR3 length: 15
clone size: NA
D gene: NA
J gene: TRBJ2-7
CDR3 protein: CASSLRAGFRNEQYF
CDR3 DNA: TGTGCCAGCAGCTTAAGGGCAGGCTTTAGGAACGAGCAGTACTTC

V gene: TRBV5-1
CDR3 length: 17
clone size: NA
D gene: NA
J gene: TRBJ2-1
CDR3 protein: CASSLGLGRPTYNEQFF
CDR3 DNA: TGCGCCAGCAGCTTGGGGTTGGGCAGGCCAACCTACAATGAGCAGTTCTTC

V gene: TRBV29-1
CDR3 length: 13
clone size: NA
D gene: NA
J gene: TRBJ1-1
CDR3 protein: CSVASGTSTEAFF
CDR3 DNA: TGCAGCGTTGCATCCGGGACGAGCACTGAAGCTTTCTTT

V gene: TRBV28
CDR3 length: 15
clone size: few
D gene: NA
J gene: TRBJ1-5
CDR3 protein: CASRPTVSQGQPQHF
CDR3 DNA: TGTGCCAGCAGACCGACAGTCTCCCAGGGTCAGCCCCAGCATTTT

V gene: TRBV18
CDR3 length: 16
clone size: NA
D gene: TRBD1
J gene: TRBJ2-1
CDR3 protein: CASSPPGRGRGNEQFF
CDR3 DNA: TGTGCCAGCTCACCACCGGGTAGGGGCAGGGGGAATGAGCAGTTCTTC

V gene: TRBV10-3
CDR3 length: 14
clone size: NA
D gene: NA
J gene: TRBJ2-1
CDR3 protein: CAISATGLYNEQFF
CDR3 DNA: TGTGCCATCAGTGCCACGGGTCTCTACAATGAGCAGTTCTTC

V gene: TRBV28
CDR3 length: 15
clone size: once
D gene: NA
J gene: TRBJ1-2
CDR3 protein: CASSPGTTANYGYTF
CDR3 DNA: TGTGCCAGCAGCCCCGGAACAACAGCTAACTATGGCTACACCTTC

V gene: TRBV7-8
CDR3 length: 15
clone size: NA
D gene: TRBD1
J gene: TRBJ2-5
CDR3 protein: CASSRRQGAQETQYF
CDR3 DNA: TGTGCCAGCAGCCGCCGCCAGGGGGCTCAAGAGACCCAGTACTTC

V gene: TRBV7-3
CDR3 length: 16
clone size: once
D gene: NA
J gene: TRBJ1-1
CDR3 protein: CASSLSTGRVNTEAFF
CDR3 DNA: TGTGCCAGCAGCTTAAGCACGGGCAGGGTGAACACTGAAGCTTTCTTT

V gene: TRBV5-1
CDR3 length: 14
clone size: NA
D gene: NA
J gene: TRBJ2-2
CDR3 protein: CASRYLSGAGELFF
CDR3 DNA: TGCGCCAGCAGGTATCTCTCCGGGGCCGGGGAGCTGTTTTTT

V gene: TRBV7-6
CDR3 length: 18
clone size: NA
D gene: NA
J gene: TRBJ1-6
CDR3 protein: CASSLAPVKSSYNSPLHF
CDR3 DNA: TGTGCCAGCAGCTTAGCGCCGGTCAAGAGCTCCTATAATTCACCCCTCCACTTT

V gene: TRBV9
CDR3 length: 16
clone size: NA
D gene: TRBD2
J gene: TRBJ2-3
CDR3 protein: CASSPGLAGGTDTQYF
CDR3 DNA: TGTGCCAGCAGCCCAGGACTAGCGGGGGGCACAGATACGCAGTATTTT

V gene: TRBV25-1
CDR3 length: 17
clone size: NA
D gene: TRBD1
J gene: TRBJ2-1
CDR3 protein: CASSEYIGTGVHNVQFF
CDR3 DNA: TGTGCCAGCAGTGAATATATAGGGACAGGGGTCCACAATGTGCAGTTCTTC

V gene: TRBV5-1
CDR3 length: 15
clone size: few
D gene: TRBD1
J gene: TRBJ2-7
CDR3 protein: CASSLGQGRVHEQYF
CDR3 DNA: TGCGCCAGCAGCTTGGGACAGGGAAGAGTCCACGAGCAGTACTTC

V gene: TRBV6-1
CDR3 length: 11
clone size: NA
D gene: NA
J gene: TRBJ1-2
CDR3 protein: CASSGKYGYTF
CDR3 DNA: TGTGCCAGCAGTGGGAAGTATGGCTACACCTTC

V gene: TRBV6-5
CDR3 length: 13
clone size: NA
D gene: NA
J gene: TRBJ1-5
CDR3 protein: CASRIGVNQPQHF
CDR3 DNA: TGTGCCAGCAGGATAGGAGTCAATCAGCCCCAGCATTTT

V gene: TRBV5-4
CDR3 length: 14
clone size: few
D gene: NA
J gene: TRBJ1-2
CDR3 protein: CASSLVDQGYGYTF
CDR3 DNA: TGTGCCAGCAGCTTGGTTGATCAGGGGTATGGCTACACCTTC

V gene: TRBV2
CDR3 length: 13
clone size: NA
D gene: TRBD1
J gene: TRBJ1-6
CDR3 protein: CASSRDRNSPLHF
CDR3 DNA: TGTGCCAGCAGTCGGGACAGAAATTCACCCCTCCACTTT

V gene: TRBV5-8
CDR3 length: 15
clone size: NA
D gene: NA
J gene: TRBJ1-2
CDR3 protein: CASSLARTVYYGYTF
CDR3 DNA: TGTGCCAGCAGCTTGGCCAGGACAGTTTACTATGGCTACACCTTC

V gene: TRBV6-1
CDR3 length: 17
clone size: few
D gene: TRBD1
J gene: TRBJ1-2
CDR3 protein: CASRESRDSPLRYGYTF
CDR3 DNA: TGTGCCAGCAGAGAAAGCCGGGACAGTCCTCTTCGCTATGGCTACACCTTC

V gene: TRBV6-7
CDR3 length: 19
clone size: NA
D gene: TRBD2
J gene: TRBJ2-1
CDR3 protein: CASSERLAGGDSSYNEQFF
CDR3 DNA: TGTGCCAGCAGTGAGCGACTAGCGGGGGGGGATAGCTCCTACAATGAGCAGTTCTTC

V gene: TRBV19
CDR3 length: 14
clone size: NA
D gene: TRBD1
J gene: TRBJ2-7
CDR3 protein: CASSQGTGRYEQYF
CDR3 DNA: TGTGCCAGTAGTCAGGGGACAGGGCGTTACGAGCAGTACTTC

V gene: TRBV10-3
CDR3 length: 12
clone size: NA
D gene: NA
J gene: TRBJ2-3
CDR3 protein: CAISESLGAQYF
CDR3 DNA: TGTGCCATCAGTGAGTCACTAGGGGCGCAGTATTTT

V gene: TRBV7-9
CDR3 length: 11
clone size: NA
D gene: NA
J gene: TRBJ2-5
CDR3 protein: CAAEGRETQYF
CDR3 DNA: TGTGCCGCGGAGGGGCGGGAGACCCAGTACTTC

V gene: TRBV5-1
CDR3 length: 15
clone size: NA
D gene: TRBD1
J gene: TRBJ1-1
CDR3 protein: CASSSTDTGGTEAFF
CDR3 DNA: TGCGCCAGCAGCTCGACCGACACAGGGGGCACTGAAGCTTTCTTT

V gene: TRBV18
CDR3 length: 13
clone size: NA
D gene: NA
J gene: TRBJ1-5
CDR3 protein: CASSQGPEQPQHF
CDR3 DNA: TGTGCCAGCTCACAGGGGCCGGAACAGCCCCAGCATTTT

V gene: TRBV28
CDR3 length: 14
clone size: NA
D gene: NA
J gene: TRBJ1-1
CDR3 protein: CASSLGIRNTEAFF
CDR3 DNA: TGTGCCAGCAGTTTGGGGATTAGGAACACTGAAGCTTTCTTT

V gene: TRBV6-1
CDR3 length: 15
clone size: NA
D gene: TRBD2
J gene: TRBJ2-2
CDR3 protein: CASRRSSGNVGELFF
CDR3 DNA: TGTGCCAGCAGACGGTCTAGCGGGAACGTCGGGGAGCTGTTTTTT

V gene: TRBV11-2
CDR3 length: 17
clone size: once
D gene: NA
J gene: TRBJ1-1
CDR3 protein: CASSLRGLERVNTEAFF
CDR3 DNA: TGTGCCAGCAGCTTAAGAGGACTCGAAAGGGTGAACACTGAAGCTTTCTTT

V gene: TRBV5-8
CDR3 length: 15
clone size: NA
D gene: TRBD1
J gene: TRBJ1-2
CDR3 protein: CASSPRDRGDYGYTF
CDR3 DNA: TGTGCCAGCAGCCCCCGGGACAGGGGGGACTATGGCTACACCTTC

V gene: TRBV6-5
CDR3 length: 16
clone size: NA
D gene: NA
J gene: TRBJ1-1
CDR3 protein: CASSYSVSGGNTEAFF
CDR3 DNA: TGTGCCAGCAGTTACTCGGTCTCCGGGGGGAACACTGAAGCTTTCTTT

V gene: TRBV28
CDR3 length: 13
clone size: NA
D gene: NA
J gene: TRBJ2-1
CDR3 protein: CASSLGPFDEQFF
CDR3 DNA: TGTGCCAGCAGTCTCGGACCTTTCGATGAGCAGTTCTTC

V gene: TRBV30
CDR3 length: 12
clone size: NA
D gene: NA
J gene: TRBJ2-3
CDR3 protein: CAWSVREGTQYF
CDR3 DNA: TGTGCCTGGAGTGTACGCGAGGGTACGCAGTATTTT

V gene: TRBV6-1
CDR3 length: 15
clone size: NA
D gene: NA
J gene: TRBJ1-2
CDR3 protein: CASSEVRLGGRYTFF
CDR3 DNA: TGTGCCAGCAGTGAAGTAAGGCTGGGTGGACGCTACACGTTTTTC

V gene: TRBV4-1
CDR3 length: 19
clone size: NA
D gene: TRBD2
J gene: TRBJ2-2
CDR3 protein: CASSPSSGTSGSLPGELFF
CDR3 DNA: TGCGCCAGCAGCCCATCTTCCGGGACTAGCGGGAGTCTCCCCGGGGAGCTGTTTTTT

V gene: TRBV19
CDR3 length: 12
clone size: NA
D gene: NA
J gene: TRBJ1-1
CDR3 protein: CASRKGNTEAFF
CDR3 DNA: TGTGCCAGTAGGAAGGGGAACACTGAAGCTTTCTTT

V gene: TRBV5-4
CDR3 length: 16
clone size: NA
D gene: TRBD2
J gene: TRBJ2-1
CDR3 protein: CASSLPPGLAVNEQFF
CDR3 DNA: TGTGCCAGCAGCTTGCCCCCGGGACTAGCGGTCAATGAGCAGTTCTTC

V gene: TRBV18
CDR3 length: 12
clone size: few
D gene: NA
J gene: TRBJ1-6
CDR3 protein: CASSPEGTFLHF
CDR3 DNA: TGTGCCAGCTCACCGGAAGGGACCTTTCTCCACTTT

V gene: TRBV5-1
CDR3 length: 14
clone size: once
D gene: TRBD1
J gene: TRBJ1-1
CDR3 protein: CASSSQGAYTEAFF
CDR3 DNA: TGCGCCAGCAGCTCGCAGGGGGCTTACACTGAAGCTTTCTTT

V gene: TRBV19
CDR3 length: 16
clone size: NA
D gene: NA
J gene: TRBJ1-1
CDR3 protein: CASSMVLLTMNTEAFF
CDR3 DNA: TGTGCCAGTAGTATGGTACTGCTGACGATGAACACTGAAGCTTTCTTT